Included here is one TCR beta chain sequence, with context. Its antigen is currently unknown. The data originate from a study of PD-1 blockade in classical Hodgkin lymphoma. Findings and caveats of the study: As was reported, newly diagnosed patients showed lower baseline TCR diversity than healthy donors did. The drivers behind the repertoire differences, possibly disease activity or prior therapy, remain undefined.

Germline values: CDR1 MDHEN, CDR2 SYDVKM. The V gene lost 2 bases and the J gene lost 5 bases, with 21 bases spanning the gap. This CDR3 is built from 17 residues. Noted time point: newly diagnosed, previously untreated cHL patient sample. It was PBMCs in newly diagnosed, untreated classical Hodgkin lymphoma that served as comparison. The protocol was immunoSEQ multiplex PCR, while the TCRdb copy is restricted to in-frame clones and leaves out a portion. The table lists about 47,000 clones, around 90% of them singletons. The clonotype originates from a human donor with classical Hodgkin lymphoma. The chain recombines TRBV28 with TRBJ2-5, with D perhaps TRBD1 or TRBD2 (5 bases each). The sequenced sample was peripheral blood mononuclear cells (PBMCs). Here the CDR3 DNA reads TGTGCCAGCAGTTTAGCCTACCGGGACCTCCTAGGGGAGACCCAGTACTTC. Protein product: CASSLAYRDLLGETQYF.